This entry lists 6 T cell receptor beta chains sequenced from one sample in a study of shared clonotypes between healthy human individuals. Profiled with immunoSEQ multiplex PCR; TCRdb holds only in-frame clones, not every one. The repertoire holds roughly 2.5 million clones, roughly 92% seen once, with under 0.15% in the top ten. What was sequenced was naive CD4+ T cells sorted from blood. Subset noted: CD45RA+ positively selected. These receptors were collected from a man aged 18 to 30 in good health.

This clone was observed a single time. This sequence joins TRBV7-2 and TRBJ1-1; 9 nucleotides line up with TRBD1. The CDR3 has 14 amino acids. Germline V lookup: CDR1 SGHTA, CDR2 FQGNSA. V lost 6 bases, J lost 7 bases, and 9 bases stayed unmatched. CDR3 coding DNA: TGTGCCAGCAGGTGGACAGGGGAAAAGGTTGAAGCTTTCTTT. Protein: CASRWTGEKVEAFF.

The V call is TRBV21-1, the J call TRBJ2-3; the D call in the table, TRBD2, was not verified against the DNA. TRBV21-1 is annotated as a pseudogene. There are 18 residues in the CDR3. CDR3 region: CASSKSVSGRLEGDTQYF. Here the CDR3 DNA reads TGTGCCAGCAGCAAAAGTGTCAGCGGGAGACTCGAAGGGGATACGCAGTATTTT.

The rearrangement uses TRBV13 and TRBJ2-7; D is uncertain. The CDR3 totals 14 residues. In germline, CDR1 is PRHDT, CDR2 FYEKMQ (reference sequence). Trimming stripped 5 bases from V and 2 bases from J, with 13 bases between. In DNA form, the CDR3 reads TGTGCCAGCAGCCAAGCCCCAGGACCCTACGAGCAGTACTTC. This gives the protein CASSQAPGPYEQYF.

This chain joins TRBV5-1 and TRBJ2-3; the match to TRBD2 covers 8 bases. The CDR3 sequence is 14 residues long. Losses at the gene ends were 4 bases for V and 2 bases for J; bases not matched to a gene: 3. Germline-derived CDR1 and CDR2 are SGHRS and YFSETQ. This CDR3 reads CASSGTRYTDTQYF. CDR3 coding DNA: TGCGCCAGCAGCGGGACTAGGTACACAGATACGCAGTATTTT.

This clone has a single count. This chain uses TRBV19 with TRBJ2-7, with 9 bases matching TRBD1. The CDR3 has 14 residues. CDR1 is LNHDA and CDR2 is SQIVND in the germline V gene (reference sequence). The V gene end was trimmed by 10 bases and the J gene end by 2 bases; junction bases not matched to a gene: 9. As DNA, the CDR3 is TGTGCCACCGGATCGACAGGGGGTACCTACGAGCAGTACTTC. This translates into CATGSTGGTYEQYF.

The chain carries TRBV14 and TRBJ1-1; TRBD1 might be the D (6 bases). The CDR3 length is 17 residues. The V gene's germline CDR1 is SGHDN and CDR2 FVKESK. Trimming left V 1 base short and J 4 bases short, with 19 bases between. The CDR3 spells CASSQGPSPTGRTEAFF. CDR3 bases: TGTGCCAGCAGCCAAGGACCCTCACCGACAGGCCGCACTGAAGCTTTCTTT.